The 20 T cell receptor beta chains given below trace back to one sample, sequenced in a study of blood T cell repertoires in COVID-19. TCRdb's copy holds only in-frame clones and misses some; the assay was immunoSEQ multiplex PCR. The sample has over 100,000 clones, just under 90% seen once. The material sequenced was peripheral blood. Receptors originate from a human donor in a cohort sampled during active COVID-19.

This clone was detected only once. V gene TRBV20-1 combines with J gene TRBJ2-7; D is unclear. The CDR3 length is 10 residues. The V end was cut by 5 bases, the J end by 4 bases, with 6 bases between. Per germline, CDR1 DFQATT and CDR2 SNEGSKA (reference sequence). The CDR3 DNA reads as TGCAGTGCTCAACGGTACGAGCAGTACTTC. As protein: CSAQRYEQYF.

This rearrangement joins TRBV7-6 to TRBJ2-7, with TRBD2 matching 9 bases. Germline values: CDR1 SGHVS, CDR2 FNYEAQ. This CDR3 region has 16 residues. V shed 0 bases and J 0 bases; nucleotides not matched to a gene: 3. The CDR3 nucleotides read TGTGCCAGCAGCTTAGCCGCGGGGGGGGGCTCCTACGAGCAGTACTTC. Protein: CASSLAAGGGSYEQYF.

V is TRBV15 and J is TRBJ2-1; TRBD1 aligns across 8 bases. V was clipped by 5 bases and J by 9 bases; unmatched bases: 6. This CDR3 has 13 residues. Germline CDR1 LNHNV, CDR2 YYDKDF (reference sequence). CDR3 in amino acids: CATSRDRRGEQFF. The CDR3 nucleotides are TGTGCCACCAGCCGGGACAGGCGTGGTGAGCAGTTCTTC.

The rearrangement uses TRBV2 and TRBJ1-5; 8 nucleotides match TRBD1. Germline assignment: CDR1 SNHLY and CDR2 FYNNEI. Trimming took 3 bases from V and 7 from J; bases not matched to a gene: 8. CDR3 length equals 15 residues. The CDR3 protein is CASSELGQGGQPQHF. The DNA of the CDR3 is TGTGCCAGCAGTGAGCTTGGACAGGGAGGACAGCCCCAGCATTTT.

The rearrangement joins TRBV29-1 to TRBJ2-2, with 10 nucleotides matching TRBD1. This CDR3 is built from 14 residues. After removal of 4 bases from V and 4 bases from J, the junction contained 3 bases not matched to a gene. CDR1 is SQVTM and CDR2 is ANQGSEA in the germline V gene. For the CDR3, the DNA is TGCAGCGTTGTTAGACAGGGGGCCACCGGGGAGCTGTTTTTT. Encoded protein: CSVVRQGATGELFF.

The CDR3 region is CSASDGRRTYEQYF. For the CDR3, the DNA is TGCAGTGCTAGTGACGGGAGGCGTACCTACGAGCAGTACTTC. This chain uses TRBV20-1 with TRBJ2-7; TRBD2 matches 7 bases. V dropped 3 bases and J dropped 2; count of bases not matched to a gene: 7. The CDR3 extends over 14 amino acids. Germline-derived CDR1 and CDR2 are DFQATT and SNEGSKA (reference sequence).

This chain links TRBV10-3 with TRBJ2-2, with 15 bases fitting TRBD2. This CDR3 comprises 19 residues. J was trimmed by 2 bases and V by 0 bases; bases with no gene match: 4. CDR1 is ENHRY and CDR2 is SYGVKD in the germline V gene. As DNA, the CDR3 is TGTGCCATCAGTGAGTCCCCGGGACTAGCGGGAGGAAACACCGGGGAGCTGTTTTTT. This codes for CAISESPGLAGGNTGELFF.

The rearrangement uses TRBV14 and TRBJ1-1; TRBD1 aligns across 7 bases. CDR3 length: 16 amino acids. Trimming cost V 4 bases and J 6 bases; bases outside gene matches: 14. CDR1 SGHDN and CDR2 FVKESK come from the germline V gene. CDR3 sequence (DNA): TGTGCCAGCAGCCTACAGCCGGACAGGCTCGTCGCTGAAGCTTTCTTT. Translation: CASSLQPDRLVAEAFF.

This chain connects TRBV7-2 to TRBJ2-7; D not resolved. The CDR3 totals 15 residues. Germline values: CDR1 SGHTA, CDR2 FQGNSA. Deletions cut 1 base from V and 0 bases from J, with 10 bases between. This CDR3 is CASSLVGRSSYEQYF. In DNA form, the CDR3 reads TGTGCCAGCAGCTTAGTGGGTAGGAGCTCCTACGAGCAGTACTTC.

The chain carries TRBV20-1 and TRBJ2-7; 8 bases are a match to TRBD1. The CDR3 spans 13 residues. After removal of 3 bases from V and 3 bases from J, the junction contained 4 bases not matched to a gene. Looked up from germline, CDR1 is DFQATT and CDR2 is SNEGSKA (reference sequence). The CDR3 protein is CSASPGQVYEQYF. The CDR3 bases are TGCAGTGCTAGTCCGGGACAGGTCTACGAGCAGTACTTC.

This clone occurred once. J is TRBJ1-3 and V is TRBV4-1, with D perhaps TRBD1 (5 bases). Germline V lookup: CDR1 MGHRA, CDR2 YSYEKL. V gave up 3 bases and J gave up 0 bases, with 18 bases separating them. This CDR3 is 18 amino acids long. The CDR3 region is CASSHDRTLKNSGNTIYF. CDR3 nucleotides: TGCGCCAGCAGCCACGATAGGACACTCAAGAACTCTGGAAACACCATATATTTT.

The rearrangement uses TRBV15 and TRBJ1-4, with D perhaps TRBD1 (6 bases). The V end lost 1 base, the J end lost 8 bases, and 23 bases lay between the germline ends. Germline CDR1 is LNHNV and CDR2 is YYDKDF (reference sequence). This CDR3 region has 18 residues. The DNA of the CDR3 is TGTGCCACCAGCAGAGCCGGACAACTCAGGGGTGGAGGAGAAAAACTGTTTTTT. It specifies CATSRAGQLRGGGEKLFF. The variable domain in full, completed from reference TRBV15 and TRBJ1-4, reads DAMVIQNPRYQVTQFGKPVTLSCSQTLNHNVMYWYQQKSSQAPKLLFHYYDKDFNNEADTPDNFQSRRPNTSFCFLDIRSPGLGDTAMYLCATSRAGQLRGGGEKLFFGSGTQLSVL.

V and J are TRBV6-6 and TRBJ2-7, with D perhaps matching TRBD2 (6 bases). The germline V and J ends were trimmed by 5 bases and 0 bases, with 8 bases remaining between them. Germline-derived CDR1 and CDR2 are MNHNY and SVGAGI (reference sequence). The CDR3 contains 13 residues. DNA of the CDR3: TGTGCCAGCAGTGTACTAGCCTCCTACGAGCAGTACTTC. It yields the protein CASSVLASYEQYF.

The chain joins TRBV11-1 to TRBJ2-7; D uncertain. Between the trimmed V and J ends, which lost 2 bases and 4 bases, there was a span of 6 bases. Germline lookup yields CDR1 SGHAT and CDR2 FQDESV (reference sequence). CDR3 length: 12 amino acids. CDR3 coding DNA: TGTGCCAGCAGCTTACCGGGTTACGAGCAGTACTTC. Amino acids: CASSLPGYEQYF.

V gene TRBV29-1 combines with J gene TRBJ1-1; 7 nucleotides agree with TRBD1. This CDR3 has 15 amino acids. The germline V gene encodes CDR1 SQVTM and CDR2 ANQGSEA. The ends lost 1 base at V and 1 base at J; junction bases unmatched: 6. The CDR3 DNA reads TGCAGCGTTGAAGTGGGGACAGCCCAGAACACTGAAGCTTTCTTT. Protein: CSVEVGTAQNTEAFF.

V usage is TRBV3-1 (or the pseudogene TRBV3-2) and J usage is TRBJ1-1, with TRBD1 as a possible D gene (5 bases). V dropped 3 bases and J dropped 1 base, with 12 bases sitting between them. Per the germline V gene, CDR1 is LGHDT and CDR2 is YNNKEL (reference sequence). The CDR3 consists of 15 residues. CDR3 DNA sequence: TGTGCCAGCAGCCATTCGGGGGGTGGGAACACTGAAGCTTTCTTT. Translating gives CASSHSGGGNTEAFF.

The rearrangement links TRBV29-1 to TRBJ1-2; D is possibly TRBD1 (5 bases). The CDR3 runs to 12 residues. Germline CDR1 is SQVTM and CDR2 is ANQGSEA. V was shortened by 3 bases and J by 5 bases, with 10 bases between the two germline ends. Here the CDR3 DNA reads TGCAGCGTTGAGCCGGGGGAGTATGGCTACACCTTC. It yields the protein CSVEPGEYGYTF.

The V and J genes are TRBV28 and TRBJ1-5; possible D gene TRBD1, 6 bases. Germline CDR1 and CDR2: MDHEN and SYDVKM. The CDR3 extends over 14 amino acids. V was pared by 6 bases and J by 5 bases, with 14 bases between. The CDR3 coding sequence is TGTGCCAGCAGCAGAGGACGGACAGATCAGCCCCAGCATTTT. Protein sequence: CASSRGRTDQPQHF. The whole variable domain, remainder taken from reference TRBV28 and TRBJ1-5, is DVKVTQSSRYLVKRTGEKVFLECVQDMDHENMFWYRQDPGLGLRLIYFSYDVKMKEKGDIPEGYSVSREKKERFSLILESASTNQTSMYLCASSRGRTDQPQHFGDGTRLSIL.

Concerning this clone: At one end the junction does not follow the germline gene, possibly because of a read error. The rearrangement uses TRBV7-9 and TRBJ1-1; D not certain. The CDR3 has 13 amino acids. Per the germline V gene, CDR1 is SEHNR and CDR2 is FQNEAQ (reference sequence). CDR3 in DNA: TGTGCCAGCAGTTTAGGGAGTAACACTGAAGCTTTCTTT. This codes for CASSLGSNTEAFF.

The gene calls are TRBV7-2 and TRBJ1-2; possibly TRBD1 for D (6 bases). The CDR3 loop spans 14 amino acids. Trimming removed 3 bases at V and 6 bases at J, with 14 bases between. From germline, CDR1 is SGHTA and CDR2 FQGNSA. CDR3 loop: CASSFGTLSHGYTF. The CDR3 DNA sequence: TGTGCCAGCAGCTTCGGGACACTCTCACATGGCTACACCTTC.